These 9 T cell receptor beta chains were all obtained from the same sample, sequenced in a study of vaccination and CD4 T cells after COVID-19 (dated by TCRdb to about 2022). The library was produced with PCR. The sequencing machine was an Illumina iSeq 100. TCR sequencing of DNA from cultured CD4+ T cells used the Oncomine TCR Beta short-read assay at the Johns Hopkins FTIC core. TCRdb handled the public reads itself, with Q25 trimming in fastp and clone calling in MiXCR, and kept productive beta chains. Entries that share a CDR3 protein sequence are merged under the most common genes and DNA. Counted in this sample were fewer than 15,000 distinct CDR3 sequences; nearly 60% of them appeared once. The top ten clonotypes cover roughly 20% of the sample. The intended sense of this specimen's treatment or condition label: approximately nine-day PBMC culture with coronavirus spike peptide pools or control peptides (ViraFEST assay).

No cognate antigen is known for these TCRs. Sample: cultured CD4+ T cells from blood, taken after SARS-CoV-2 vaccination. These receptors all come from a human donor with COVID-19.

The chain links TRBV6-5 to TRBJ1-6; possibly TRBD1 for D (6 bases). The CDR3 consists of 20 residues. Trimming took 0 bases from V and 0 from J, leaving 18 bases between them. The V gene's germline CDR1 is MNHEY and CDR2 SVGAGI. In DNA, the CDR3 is TGTGCCAGCAGTTACTCTACGGGACACGGACGCAGCTCCTATAATTCACCCCTCCACTTT. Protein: CASSYSTGHGRSSYNSPLHF.

The DNA of the CDR3 is TGTGCCAGCAGTCCTCTCGGGGGTCCCTCGGGGACCCAGTACTTC. This translates into CASSPLGGPSGTQYF. V usage is TRBV27 and J usage is TRBJ2-5; D possibly corresponds to TRBD2 (6 bases). V was shortened by 5 bases and J by 7 bases, with 20 bases between the two germline ends. This CDR3 has 15 amino acids. From germline, CDR1 is MNHEY and CDR2 SMNVEV (reference sequence).

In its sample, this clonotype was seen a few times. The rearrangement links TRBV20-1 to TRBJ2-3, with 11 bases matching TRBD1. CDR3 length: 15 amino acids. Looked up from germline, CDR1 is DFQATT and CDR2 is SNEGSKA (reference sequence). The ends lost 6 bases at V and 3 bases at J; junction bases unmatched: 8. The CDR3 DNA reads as TGCAGTGCAGGGGGACAGGGGGGGCGAACAGATACGCAGTATTTT. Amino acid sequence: CSAGGQGGRTDTQYF.

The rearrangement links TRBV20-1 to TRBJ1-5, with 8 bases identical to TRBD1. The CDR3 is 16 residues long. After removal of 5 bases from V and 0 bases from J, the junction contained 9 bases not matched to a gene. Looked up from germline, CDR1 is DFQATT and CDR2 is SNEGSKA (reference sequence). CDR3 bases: TGCAGTGCTCTACCTCGGACAGGGTATAGCAATCAGCCCCAGCATTTT. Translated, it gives CSALPRTGYSNQPQHF.

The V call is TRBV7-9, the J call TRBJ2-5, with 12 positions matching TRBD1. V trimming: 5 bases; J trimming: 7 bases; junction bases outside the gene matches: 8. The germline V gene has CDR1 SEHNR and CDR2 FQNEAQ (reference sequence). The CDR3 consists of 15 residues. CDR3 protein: CASSPDGTGGGTQYF. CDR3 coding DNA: TGTGCCAGCAGCCCCGACGGGACAGGGGGCGGGACCCAGTACTTC.

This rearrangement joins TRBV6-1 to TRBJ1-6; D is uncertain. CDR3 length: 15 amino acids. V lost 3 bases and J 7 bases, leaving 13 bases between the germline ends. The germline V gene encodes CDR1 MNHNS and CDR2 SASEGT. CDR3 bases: TGTGCCAGCAGTGAGATGACTCTCGCCAATTCACCCCTCCACTTT. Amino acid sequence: CASSEMTLANSPLHF.

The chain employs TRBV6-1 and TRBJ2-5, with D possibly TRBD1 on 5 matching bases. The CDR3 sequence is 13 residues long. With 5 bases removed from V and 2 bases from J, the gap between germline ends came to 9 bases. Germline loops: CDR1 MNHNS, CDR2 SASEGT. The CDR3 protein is CASSTGQQETQYF. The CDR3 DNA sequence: TGTGCCAGCAGTACCGGACAACAAGAGACCCAGTACTTC.

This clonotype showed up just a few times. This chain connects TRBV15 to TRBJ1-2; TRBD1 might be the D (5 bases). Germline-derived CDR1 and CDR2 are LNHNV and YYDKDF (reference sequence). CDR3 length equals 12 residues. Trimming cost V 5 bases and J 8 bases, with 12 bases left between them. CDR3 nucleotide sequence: TGTGCCACCAGCGGCGCCAGGGACGGCTACACCTTC. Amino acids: CATSGARDGYTF.

The CDR3 reads CASSILRARNTEAFF. The CDR3, as DNA: TGTGCCAGTAGTATCCTCAGGGCGAGGAACACTGAAGCTTTCTTT. This chain uses TRBV19 with TRBJ1-1, with D perhaps matching TRBD1 (5 bases). Trimming shortened V by 3 bases and J by 1 base, and 12 bases separated the two germline ends. Germline-derived CDR1 and CDR2 are LNHDA and SQIVND (reference sequence). The CDR3 totals 15 residues.